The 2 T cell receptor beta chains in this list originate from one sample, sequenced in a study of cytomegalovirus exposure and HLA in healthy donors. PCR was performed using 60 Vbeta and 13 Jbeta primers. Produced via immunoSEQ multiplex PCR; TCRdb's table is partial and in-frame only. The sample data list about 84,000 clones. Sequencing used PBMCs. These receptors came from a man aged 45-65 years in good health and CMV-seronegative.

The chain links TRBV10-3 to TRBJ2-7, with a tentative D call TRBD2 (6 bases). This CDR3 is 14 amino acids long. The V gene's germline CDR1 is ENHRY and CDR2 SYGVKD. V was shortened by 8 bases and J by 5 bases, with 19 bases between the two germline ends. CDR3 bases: TGTGCCATCGGATTCGATCCGGGAGCCCACGAGCAGTACTTC. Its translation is CAIGFDPGAHEQYF.

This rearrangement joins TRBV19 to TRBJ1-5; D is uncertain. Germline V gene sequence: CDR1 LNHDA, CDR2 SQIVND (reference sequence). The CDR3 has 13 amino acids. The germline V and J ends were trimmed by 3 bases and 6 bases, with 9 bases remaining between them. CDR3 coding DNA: TGTGCCAGTAGTATCGTGGCTTCTCAGCCCCAGCATTTT. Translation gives CASSIVASQPQHF.